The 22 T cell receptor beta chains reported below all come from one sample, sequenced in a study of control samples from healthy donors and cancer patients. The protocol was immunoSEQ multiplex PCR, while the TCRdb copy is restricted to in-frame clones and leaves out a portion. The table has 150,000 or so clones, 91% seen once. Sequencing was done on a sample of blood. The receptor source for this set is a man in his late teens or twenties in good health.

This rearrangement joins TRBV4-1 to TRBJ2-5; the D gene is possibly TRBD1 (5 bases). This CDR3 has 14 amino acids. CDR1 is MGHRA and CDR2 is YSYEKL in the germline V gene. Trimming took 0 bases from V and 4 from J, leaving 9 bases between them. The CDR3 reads CASSQDPGPETQYF. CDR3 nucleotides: TGCGCCAGCAGCCAAGATCCAGGGCCAGAGACCCAGTACTTC.

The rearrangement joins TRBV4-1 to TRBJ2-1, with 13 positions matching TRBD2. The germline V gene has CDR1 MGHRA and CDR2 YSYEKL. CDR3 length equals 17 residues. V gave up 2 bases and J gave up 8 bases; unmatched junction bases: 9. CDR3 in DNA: TGCGCCAGCAGCCAATATGCCGGGACTAGCGGGGTCTATGAGCAGTTCTTC. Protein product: CASSQYAGTSGVYEQFF.

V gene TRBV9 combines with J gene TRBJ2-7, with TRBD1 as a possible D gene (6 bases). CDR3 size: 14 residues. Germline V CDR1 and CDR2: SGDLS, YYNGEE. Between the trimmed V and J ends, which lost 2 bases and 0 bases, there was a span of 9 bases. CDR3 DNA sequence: TGTGCCAGCAGCGTCACAGGGAACTCCTACGAGCAGTACTTC. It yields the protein CASSVTGNSYEQYF.

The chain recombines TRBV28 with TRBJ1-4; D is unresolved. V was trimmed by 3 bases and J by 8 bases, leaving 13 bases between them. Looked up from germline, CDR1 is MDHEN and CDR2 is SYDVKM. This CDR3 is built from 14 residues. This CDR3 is CASSFRAQREKLFF. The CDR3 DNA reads TGTGCCAGCAGTTTTAGGGCCCAACGAGAAAAACTGTTTTTT.

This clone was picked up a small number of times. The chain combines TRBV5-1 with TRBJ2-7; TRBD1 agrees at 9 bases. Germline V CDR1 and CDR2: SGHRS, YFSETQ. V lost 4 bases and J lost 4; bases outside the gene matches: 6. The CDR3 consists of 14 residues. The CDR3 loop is CASSLTGGQYEQYF. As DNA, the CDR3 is TGCGCCAGCAGCCTGACAGGGGGGCAATACGAGCAGTACTTC.

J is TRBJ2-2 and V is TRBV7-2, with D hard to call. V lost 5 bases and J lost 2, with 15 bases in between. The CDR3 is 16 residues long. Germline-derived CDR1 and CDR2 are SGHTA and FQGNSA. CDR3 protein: CASSPESWRNTGELFF. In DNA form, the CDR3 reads TGTGCCAGCAGCCCGGAAAGCTGGCGAAACACCGGGGAGCTGTTTTTT.

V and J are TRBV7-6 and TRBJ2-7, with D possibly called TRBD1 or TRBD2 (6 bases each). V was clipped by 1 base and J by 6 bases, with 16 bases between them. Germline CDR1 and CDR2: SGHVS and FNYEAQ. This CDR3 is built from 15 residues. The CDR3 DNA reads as TGTGCCAGCAGCTTAGGAGCGTTGAAGGGGGGCGAGCAGTACTTC. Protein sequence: CASSLGALKGGEQYF.

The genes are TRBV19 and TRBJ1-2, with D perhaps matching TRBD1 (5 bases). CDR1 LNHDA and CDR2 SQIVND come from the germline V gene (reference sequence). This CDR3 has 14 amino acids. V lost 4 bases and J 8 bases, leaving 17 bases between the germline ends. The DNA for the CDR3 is TGTGCCAGTAGTAAGACGGCGTGGGGGGTCGGCTACACCTTC. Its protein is CASSKTAWGVGYTF.

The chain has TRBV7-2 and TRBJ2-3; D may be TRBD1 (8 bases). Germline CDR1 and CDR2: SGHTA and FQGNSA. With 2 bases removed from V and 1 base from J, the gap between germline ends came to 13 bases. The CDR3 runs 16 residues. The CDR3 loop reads CASSLRGGQGTDTQYF. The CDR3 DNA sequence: TGTGCCAGCAGCTTAAGGGGGGGACAGGGCACAGATACGCAGTATTTT.

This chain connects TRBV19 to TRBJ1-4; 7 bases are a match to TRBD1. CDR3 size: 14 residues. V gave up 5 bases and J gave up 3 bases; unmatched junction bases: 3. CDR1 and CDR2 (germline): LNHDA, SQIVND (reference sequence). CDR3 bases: TGTGCCAGTAGTCCGGGACAGCCTAATGAAAAACTGTTTTTT. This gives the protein CASSPGQPNEKLFF.

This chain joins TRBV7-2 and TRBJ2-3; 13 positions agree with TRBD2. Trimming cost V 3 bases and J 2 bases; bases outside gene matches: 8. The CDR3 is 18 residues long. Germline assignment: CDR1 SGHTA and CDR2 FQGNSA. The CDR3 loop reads CASSFLGLAGANTDTQYF. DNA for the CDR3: TGTGCCAGCAGCTTCCTTGGACTAGCGGGGGCTAACACAGATACGCAGTATTTT.

The CDR3: CASSLDVGYGYTF. Here the CDR3 DNA reads TGTGCCAGCAGCTTGGACGTAGGCTATGGCTACACCTTC. The chain links TRBV5-4 to TRBJ1-2; D is uncertain. The CDR3 consists of 13 residues. Trimming stripped 0 bases from V and 4 bases from J, with 7 bases between. In germline, CDR1 is SGHNT, CDR2 YYREEE (reference sequence).

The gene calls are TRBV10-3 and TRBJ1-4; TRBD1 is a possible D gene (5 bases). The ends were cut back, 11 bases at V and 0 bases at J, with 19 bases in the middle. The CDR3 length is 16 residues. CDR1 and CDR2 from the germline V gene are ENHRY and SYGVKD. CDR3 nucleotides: TGTGCCCTTGGGTACCGACAGAATCCAACTAATGAAAAACTGTTTTTT. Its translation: CALGYRQNPTNEKLFF.

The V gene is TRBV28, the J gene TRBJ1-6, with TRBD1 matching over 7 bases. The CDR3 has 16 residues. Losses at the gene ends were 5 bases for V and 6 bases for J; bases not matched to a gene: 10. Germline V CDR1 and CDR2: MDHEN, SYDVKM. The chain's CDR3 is CASSNDRQGSNSPLHF. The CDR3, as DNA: TGTGCCAGCAGTAACGACCGACAGGGAAGTAATTCACCCCTCCACTTT.

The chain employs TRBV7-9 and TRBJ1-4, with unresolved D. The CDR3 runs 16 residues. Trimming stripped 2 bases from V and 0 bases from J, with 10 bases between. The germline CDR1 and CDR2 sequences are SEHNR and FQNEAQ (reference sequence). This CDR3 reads CASSLFAGSTNEKLFF. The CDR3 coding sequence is TGTGCCAGCAGCTTATTTGCAGGTTCAACTAATGAAAAACTGTTTTTT.

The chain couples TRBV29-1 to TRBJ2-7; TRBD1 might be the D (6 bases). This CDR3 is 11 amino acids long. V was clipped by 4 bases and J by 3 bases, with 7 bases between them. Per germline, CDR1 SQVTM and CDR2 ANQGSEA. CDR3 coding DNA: TGCAGCGTTGCGGACAGCTACGAGCAGTACTTC. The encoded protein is CSVADSYEQYF.

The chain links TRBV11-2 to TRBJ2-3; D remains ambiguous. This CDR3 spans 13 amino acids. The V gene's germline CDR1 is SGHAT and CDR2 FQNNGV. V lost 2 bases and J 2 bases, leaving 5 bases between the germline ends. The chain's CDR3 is CASSLRSTDTQYF. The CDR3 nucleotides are TGTGCCAGCAGCTTACGATCCACAGATACGCAGTATTTT.

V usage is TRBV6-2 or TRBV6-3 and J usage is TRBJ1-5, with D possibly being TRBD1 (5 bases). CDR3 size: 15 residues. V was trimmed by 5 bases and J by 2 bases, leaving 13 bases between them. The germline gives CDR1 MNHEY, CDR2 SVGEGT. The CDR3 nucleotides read TGTGCCAGCAGTATAACCGGGGCGGGCAATCAGCCCCAGCATTTT. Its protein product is CASSITGAGNQPQHF.

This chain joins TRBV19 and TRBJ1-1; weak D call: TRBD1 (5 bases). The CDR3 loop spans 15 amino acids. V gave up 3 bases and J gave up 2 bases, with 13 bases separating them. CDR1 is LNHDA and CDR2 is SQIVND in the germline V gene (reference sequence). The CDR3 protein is CASSIRGEANTEAFF. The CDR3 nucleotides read TGTGCCAGTAGTATTAGGGGAGAAGCTAACACTGAAGCTTTCTTT.

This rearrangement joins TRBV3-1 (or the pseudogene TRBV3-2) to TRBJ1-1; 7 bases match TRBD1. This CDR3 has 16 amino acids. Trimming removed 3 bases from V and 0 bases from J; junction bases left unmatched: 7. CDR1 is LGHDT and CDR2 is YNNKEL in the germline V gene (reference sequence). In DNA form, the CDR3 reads TGTGCCAGCAGCCAGTGGGCCGGGACAGTGAACACTGAAGCTTTCTTT. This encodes CASSQWAGTVNTEAFF.

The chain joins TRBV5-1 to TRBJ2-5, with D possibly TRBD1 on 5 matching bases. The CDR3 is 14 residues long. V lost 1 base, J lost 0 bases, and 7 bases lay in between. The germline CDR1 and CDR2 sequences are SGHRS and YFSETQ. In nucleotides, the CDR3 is TGCGCCAGCAGCTTGCAGGGCCACCAAGAGACCCAGTACTTC. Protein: CASSLQGHQETQYF.

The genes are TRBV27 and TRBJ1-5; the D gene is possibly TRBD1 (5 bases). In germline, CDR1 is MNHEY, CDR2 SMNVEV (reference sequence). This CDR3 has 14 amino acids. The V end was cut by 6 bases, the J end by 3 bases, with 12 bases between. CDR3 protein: CASRGQGNNQPQHF. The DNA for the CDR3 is TGTGCCAGCAGGGGGCAAGGTAACAATCAGCCCCAGCATTTT.